This TCR beta chain appears in the sequencing data of a study of CD8+ T cells in alopecia areata. The study's findings and limits: Resident alphabeta T cells of normal skin are also sequenced in scalp samples. Elevated clonality characterized lesional scalp relative to normal scalp, particularly in alopecia totalis/universalis.

cDNA prepared by RNA extraction and subsequent reverse transcription served as the template for sequencing. TCRdb's copy holds only in-frame clones and misses some; the assay was immunoSEQ multiplex PCR. The sample lists about 150,000 clones; around 55% were seen once. Germline values: CDR1 SEHNR, CDR2 FQNEAQ (reference sequence). Between the trimmed V and J ends, which lost 7 bases and 3 bases, there was a span of 16 bases. The CDR3 has 14 residues. Turning to this clone: What it binds is not known.

CD4+ and CD8+ T cells were sorted from PBMCs. Sequences were obtained from CD4+ T cells sorted from blood. The TCR sequence derives from a human donor in good health. The V and J genes are TRBV7-9 and TRBJ2-7; either TRBD1 or TRBD2 may supply D (6 bases each). The CDR3 DNA is TGTGCCAGCACCGTTGGAGGGGGTAACTACGAGCAGTACTTC. This encodes CASTVGGGNYEQYF.